A selection of T cell receptor beta chains follows, all from one sample in a study of T cell clusters in autoimmune cytopenias. No DNA is given; TCRdb re-called the multiplex PCR reads and lists each CDR3 protein once. Recorded here are under 8,000 distinct CDR3 sequences; the top ten clones represent 7.5% to 10%. These data are also associated with another study on T cell repertoires in aging, cancer and after chemotherapy.

Sequenced input: peripheral blood. Receptors were obtained from a human donor in good health. Each CDR3 is given with its conserved first and last residue. Clone size is shown for a subset of rows, as once, few, many or a class of expanded clone.

V gene,J gene,clone size,CDR3 protein
TRBV6-4,TRBJ1-1,NA,CASKFRDRANTEAFF
TRBV7-9,TRBJ2-7,NA,CASSSTSGGTNDEQYF
TRBV5-6,TRBJ1-2,NA,CASSPTATIYGYTF
TRBV19,TRBJ2-3,medium-sized,CASSTQGWTQYF
TRBV29-1,TRBJ1-1,NA,CSVWGTQSSNTEAFF
TRBV6-5,TRBJ1-3,medium-sized,CASSYTRGTGNTIYF
TRBV13,TRBJ1-5,medium-sized,CASSRDNQPQHF
TRBV6-5,TRBJ2-1,medium-sized,CASSYGWQGIGSYNEQFF
TRBV15,TRBJ2-2,medium-sized,CARSDIANTGELFF
TRBV12-3/TRBV12-4,TRBJ2-7,NA,CASSRASGGAYEQYF
TRBV11-2,TRBJ1-2,NA,CASSFRAGGQYGYTF
TRBV29-1,TRBJ2-5,medium-sized,CSAGDPGKETQYF
TRBV19,TRBJ1-6,NA,CASSFSTGQSSYNSPLHF
TRBV6-5,TRBJ1-6,medium-sized,CASSVSNSPLHF
TRBV19,TRBJ1-5,medium-sized,CASSATGAGDQPQHF
TRBV6-2/TRBV6-3,TRBJ1-2,NA,CASSYGEQGTTYGYTF
TRBV5-6,TRBJ2-7,NA,CASSTGNPSYEQYF
TRBV19,TRBJ2-2,medium-sized,CASSYNTNTGELFF
TRBV6-5,TRBJ2-5,medium-sized,CASSYSGETQYF
TRBV27,TRBJ2-1,NA,CASSQRVGEQFF
TRBV18,TRBJ2-5,NA,CASSPRGLQETQYF
TRBV19,TRBJ1-1,NA,CASRGQNTEAFF
TRBV5-1,TRBJ2-5,NA,CASRDRIQETQYF
TRBV6-1,TRBJ2-7,medium-sized,CASGHYYEQYF
TRBV19,TRBJ1-1,NA,CASTRRGLTEAFF
TRBV6-1,TRBJ2-3,medium-sized,CASSGGEGETDTQYF
TRBV19,TRBJ2-2,medium-sized,CASEGSVGTVAGELFF
TRBV6-1,TRBJ1-3,NA,CASSEVGFSGNTIYF
TRBV13,TRBJ2-1,medium-sized,CASRKLRDFYNEQFF
TRBV18,TRBJ2-7,NA,CASSSQGNPYEQYF
TRBV19,TRBJ2-3,medium-sized,CASSMHARVGGSTDTQYF